One T cell receptor beta chain is described in this entry. Participants reported their clinical history, and cohort assignment relied on those reports. This CDR3 comprises 13 residues. CDR1 LGHDT and CDR2 YNNKEL come from the germline V gene (reference sequence). The V gene end was trimmed by 6 bases and the J gene end by 5 bases; junction bases not matched to a gene: 6. This specimen belongs to a study of blood T cell repertoires in COVID-19. The data were produced by immunoSEQ multiplex PCR, yet TCRdb's version contains in-frame clones alone and is incomplete. In the table there are about 300,000 clones, 80% to 90% of which are singletons.

V and J are TRBV3-1 (or the pseudogene TRBV3-2) and TRBJ1-1; 7 nucleotides match TRBD1. The sequencing input was PBMCs or T cells enriched from blood (not recorded which). The sequence derives from a woman under 30 who had recovered from COVID-19. The CDR3 DNA reads TGTGCCAGCAGTAATAACAGGGGTACTGAAGCTTTCTTT. It translates to CASSNNRGTEAFF.